The 16 T cell receptor beta chains in this list originate from one sample, sequenced in a study of vaccination and CD4 T cells after COVID-19. Treatment in this sample: roughly 10-day PBMC culture with coronavirus spike peptide pools or control peptides (ViraFEST assay). CD4+ T cells of the unexposed donor were collected before the COVID-19 pandemic (2011-2018). Antigens for these TCRs are unknown. The Oncomine TCR Beta short-read assay was applied to DNA of cultured CD4+ T cells. Each CDR3 protein gets one entry after TCRdb re-called the PCR reads with MiXCR. The table has around 7,000 distinct CDR3 sequences, around 70% seen once. Sequenced input: CD4+ T cells from blood, cultured in vitro. Every receptor here comes from a human donor in good health.

This clonotype was picked up one time. This chain links TRBV5-1 with TRBJ1-1, with TRBD1 identical over 11 bases. V was clipped by 3 bases and J by 4 bases; unmatched bases: 2. The CDR3 consists of 14 residues. Germline V gene lookup returns CDR1 SGHRS and CDR2 YFSETQ. The CDR3 spells CASSSGTGGTEAFF. In DNA, the CDR3 is TGCGCCAGCAGCTCCGGGACAGGGGGCACTGAAGCTTTCTTT.

The chain recombines TRBV2 with TRBJ2-7, with no clear D. CDR3 size: 11 residues. Trimming took off 2 bases at V and 3 bases at J, with 2 bases between the two ends. The germline V gene encodes CDR1 SNHLY and CDR2 FYNNEI. The CDR3 nucleotides are TGTGCCAGCAGTGAAAACTACGAGCAGTACTTC. Translated: CASSENYEQYF.

The chain uses TRBV7-9 and TRBJ2-7; possibly TRBD1 for D (6 bases). Looked up from germline, CDR1 is SEHNR and CDR2 is FQNEAQ (reference sequence). The CDR3 has 14 amino acids. Trimming removed 0 bases at V and 2 bases at J, with 8 bases between. CDR3 sequence: CASSLAGAAYEQYF. The CDR3 coding sequence is TGTGCCAGCAGCTTAGCGGGGGCAGCCTACGAGCAGTACTTC.

This clonotype was seen a handful of times. The rearrangement uses TRBV7-8 and TRBJ1-5; D ambiguous. The germline CDR1 and CDR2 sequences are SGHVS and FQNEAQ. Trimming removed 2 bases from V and 0 bases from J, with 11 bases in between. The CDR3 is 16 amino acids. The CDR3 coding sequence is TGTGCCAGCAGCTTAAACGGCAGAACTAGCAATCAGCCCCAGCATTTT. It codes for CASSLNGRTSNQPQHF.

The rearrangement links TRBV10-2 to TRBJ2-7; D gene ambiguous. V dropped 0 bases and J dropped 2 bases, with 11 bases sitting between them. The germline gives CDR1 WSHSY, CDR2 SAAADI. This CDR3 is 15 amino acids long. CDR3 coding DNA: TGCGCCAGCAGTGAGTCCGGGCTGGGTGCCTACGAGCAGTACTTC. This gives the protein CASSESGLGAYEQYF.

This clonotype was seen only once. V gene TRBV7-2 combines with J gene TRBJ2-7, with 7 bases lining up with TRBD2. CDR1 and CDR2 (germline): SGHTA, FQGNSA. This CDR3 has 15 residues. With 6 bases clipped from V and 1 base from J, the junction kept 9 bases outside the gene matches. The CDR3 nucleotides are TGTGCCAGCAGAAATGCGGGGGTGTCTTCCTACGAGCAGTACTTC. Translation: CASRNAGVSSYEQYF.

This chain connects TRBV7-2 to TRBJ1-1, with a possible D match to TRBD1 (6 bases). CDR1 and CDR2 from the germline V gene are SGHTA and FQGNSA. CDR3 length: 14 residues. Trimming left V 2 bases short and J 2 bases short, with 9 bases between. CDR3 in amino acids: CASSLRTANTEAFF. The CDR3 nucleotides are TGTGCCAGCAGCTTACGGACAGCTAACACTGAAGCTTTCTTT.

The chain recombines TRBV6-8 with TRBJ2-2; 10 nucleotides match TRBD2. This CDR3 has 15 residues. With 8 bases clipped from V and 4 bases from J, the junction kept 7 bases outside the gene matches. CDR1 and CDR2 from the germline V gene are MNHGY and SAAAGT. In DNA form, the CDR3 reads TGTGCCAGCCCTCTAGCGGGGGCGTGCACCGGGGAGCTGTTTTTT. Translation: CASPLAGACTGELFF.

This rearrangement joins TRBV7-9 to TRBJ2-7; 8 positions match TRBD2. V dropped 2 bases and J dropped 2; count of bases not matched to a gene: 5. In germline, CDR1 is SEHNR, CDR2 FQNEAQ (reference sequence). CDR3 length: 15 residues. CDR3 residues: CASSLRAGDAYEQYF. In nucleotides, the CDR3 is TGTGCCAGCAGCTTAAGAGCGGGGGACGCCTACGAGCAGTACTTC.

The chain joins TRBV19 to TRBJ2-5, with TRBD2 matching over 12 bases. J was trimmed by 2 bases and V by 5 bases; bases with no gene match: 12. The CDR3 length is 18 residues. Germline CDR1 and CDR2: LNHDA and SQIVND (reference sequence). CDR3 protein: CASSPRLAGVAGQETQYF. CDR3 nucleotides: TGTGCCAGTAGTCCTAGACTAGCGGGAGTGGCAGGTCAAGAGACCCAGTACTTC.

This clonotype has just one count. The chain recombines TRBV20-1 with TRBJ1-5, with TRBD1 identical over 9 bases. This CDR3 is built from 15 residues. V lost 6 bases and J lost 5; bases outside the gene matches: 11. Looked up from germline, CDR1 is DFQATT and CDR2 is SNEGSKA (reference sequence). CDR3 in DNA: TGCAGTGCGCGGAACCGAGACAGGGGGGATCAGCCCCAGCATTTT. Amino acids: CSARNRDRGDQPQHF.

The sample holds a few counts of this clonotype. The CDR3 DNA sequence: TGCGCCAGCAGGGGGGACACCGGAGGGGAGACCCAGTACTTC. It specifies CASRGDTGGETQYF. The chain links TRBV10-1 to TRBJ2-5; either TRBD1 or TRBD2 may fit D (6 bases each). The CDR3 extends over 14 amino acids. Germline CDR1 and CDR2: WNHNN and SYGVQD (reference sequence). The germline V and J ends were trimmed by 6 bases and 5 bases, with 16 bases remaining between them.

This rearrangement joins TRBV7-6 to TRBJ2-2, with a tentative D call TRBD1 (6 bases). This CDR3 contains 14 residues. Germline CDR1 and CDR2: SGHVS and FNYEAQ. The V gene lost 5 bases and the J gene lost 0 bases, with 7 bases spanning the gap. Here the CDR3 reads CASSGTPNTGELFF. The CDR3 DNA is TGTGCCAGCAGCGGGACACCGAACACCGGGGAGCTGTTTTTT. The entire variable domain, with the rest obtained from reference TRBV7-6 and TRBJ2-2, is as follows: GAGVSQSPRYKVTKRGQDVALRCDPISGHVSLYWYRQALGQGPEFLTYFNYEAQQDKSGLPNDRFSAERPEGSISTLTIQRTEQRDSAMYRCASSGTPNTGELFFGEGSRLTVL.

V is TRBV11-3 and J is TRBJ2-1, with a tentative D call TRBD1 (6 bases). Germline loops: CDR1 SGHNT, CDR2 YENEEA. V dropped 1 base and J dropped 6 bases, with 10 bases sitting between them. The CDR3 totals 14 residues. As DNA, the CDR3 is TGTGCCAGCAGCTTAGGAGCAGGGGTCAATGAGCAGTTCTTC. It encodes CASSLGAGVNEQFF.

The genes are TRBV29-1 and TRBJ1-1; no firm D call. The V end was cut by 7 bases, the J end by 0 bases, with 9 bases between. CDR3 length: 12 amino acids. Germline loops: CDR1 SQVTM, CDR2 ANQGSEA. The CDR3 DNA follows: TGCAGCGCTCATCAGCTGAACACTGAAGCTTTCTTT. This codes for CSAHQLNTEAFF.

The rearrangement links TRBV7-8 to TRBJ2-1, with TRBD2 as a possible D gene (5 bases). With 1 base removed from V and 7 bases from J, the gap between germline ends came to 11 bases. CDR3 length: 14 amino acids. Germline-derived CDR1 and CDR2 are SGHVS and FQNEAQ. In nucleotides, the CDR3 is TGTGCCAGCAGCTTAGGATATCGGGATAATGAGCAGTTCTTC. Protein product: CASSLGYRDNEQFF.